This is a list of T cell receptor beta chains from one sample in a study of OX40 agonist ivuxolimab in advanced cancers. Here immunoSEQ multiplex PCR was the method, and the copy in TCRdb shows in-frame clones only, minus some. This table has nearly 45,000 clones, roughly 90% appearing once. Sequences were derived from CD4+ or CD8+ T cells sorted from blood, sampled in a trial of the OX40 agonist ivuxolimab. These TCRs come from an adult with an advanced solid tumor such as melanoma, head and neck, liver or kidney cancer. The CDR3 runs from the conserved cysteine through the conserved F or W. Fields, in order: clone size, D gene, J gene, V gene, CDR3 DNA, CDR3 protein. A D gene is named only where the DNA matches it firmly. Some rows mark clone size as missing; the rest say once, few, many or name a class of expanded clone.

clone_size: NA; d_call: TRBD2; j_call: TRBJ2-7; v_call: TRBV5-1; cdr3_nt: TGCGCCAGCAGCTATAGCGGGGGAACCTACGAGCAGTACTTC; cdr3_aa: CASSYSGGTYEQYF
clone_size: NA; d_call: NA; j_call: TRBJ1-1; v_call: TRBV7-8; cdr3_nt: TGTGCCAGCAGCTTAGGAAGGGTTTGGAACACTGAAGCTTTCTTT; cdr3_aa: CASSLGRVWNTEAFF
clone_size: NA; d_call: TRBD2; j_call: TRBJ2-7; v_call: TRBV6-6; cdr3_nt: TGTGCCAGCAGTGGATCAATCGGGACTAGTCTAGACGAGCAGTACTTC; cdr3_aa: CASSGSIGTSLDEQYF
clone_size: NA; d_call: NA; j_call: TRBJ2-5; v_call: TRBV27; cdr3_nt: TGTGCCAGCAGTCCCCCCGGACCAGGGGAGACCCAGTACTTC; cdr3_aa: CASSPPGPGETQYF
clone_size: once; d_call: TRBD2; j_call: TRBJ2-7; v_call: TRBV5-1; cdr3_nt: TGCGCCAGCAGCTTTACGGCGGGAGGGACCTACGAGCAGTACTTC; cdr3_aa: CASSFTAGGTYEQYF
clone_size: NA; d_call: TRBD1; j_call: TRBJ1-1; v_call: TRBV7-3; cdr3_nt: TGTGCCAGCAGCTTAAACAGGGGACTTGAAGCTTTCTTT; cdr3_aa: CASSLNRGLEAFF
clone_size: NA; d_call: NA; j_call: TRBJ2-7; v_call: TRBV19; cdr3_nt: TGTGCCAGTAGCCCATTGTGGGAATCCTACGAGCAGTACTTC; cdr3_aa: CASSPLWESYEQYF
clone_size: NA; d_call: NA; j_call: TRBJ1-2; v_call: TRBV27; cdr3_nt: TGTGCCAGCAGTTTCTCGGGGGGCGGGGATGGCTACACCTTC; cdr3_aa: CASSFSGGGDGYTF
clone_size: NA; d_call: NA; j_call: TRBJ2-5; v_call: TRBV5-1; cdr3_nt: TGCGCCAGCAGTTTGGGCCTGAAAGAGACCCAGTACTTC; cdr3_aa: CASSLGLKETQYF
clone_size: NA; d_call: NA; j_call: TRBJ2-5; v_call: TRBV5-1; cdr3_nt: TGCGCCAGCAGCTTCCCCCACCCCCCGGAGACCCAGTACTTC; cdr3_aa: CASSFPHPPETQYF
clone_size: NA; d_call: NA; j_call: TRBJ1-2; v_call: TRBV27; cdr3_nt: TGTGCCAGCAGTTTATCCAAGAGATTCGGAGTAGTAGATGGCTACACCTTC; cdr3_aa: CASSLSKRFGVVDGYTF
clone_size: few; d_call: NA; j_call: TRBJ2-5; v_call: TRBV4-1; cdr3_nt: TGCGCCAGCAGCAAGGACGCAAATCAAGAAGAGACCCAGTACTTC; cdr3_aa: CASSKDANQEETQYF
clone_size: NA; d_call: NA; j_call: TRBJ2-4; v_call: TRBV13; cdr3_nt: TGTGCCAGCAGCTTACGGGGCGGCAAAAACATTCAGTACTTC; cdr3_aa: CASSLRGGKNIQYF
clone_size: NA; d_call: NA; j_call: TRBJ1-2; v_call: TRBV27; cdr3_nt: TGTGCCAGCAGTTTATCGGCGGGAATTGGCTACACCTTC; cdr3_aa: CASSLSAGIGYTF
clone_size: NA; d_call: NA; j_call: TRBJ2-5; v_call: TRBV6-6; cdr3_nt: TGTGCCAGCAGTTACTTTCTGGGGGGAGTAGGTGAGACCCAGTACTTC; cdr3_aa: CASSYFLGGVGETQYF
clone_size: NA; d_call: TRBD1; j_call: TRBJ2-2; v_call: TRBV29-1; cdr3_nt: TGCAGCGTCGCACTGACAGGGGAGAAGACCGGGGAGCTGTTTTTT; cdr3_aa: CSVALTGEKTGELFF
clone_size: NA; d_call: NA; j_call: TRBJ1-1; v_call: TRBV7-9; cdr3_nt: TGTGCCAGCAGCTCCTTGTCCGAAGAAGCTTTCTTT; cdr3_aa: CASSSLSEEAFF
clone_size: NA; d_call: NA; j_call: TRBJ2-7; v_call: TRBV5-6; cdr3_nt: TGTGCCAGCAGCGACGATCGGGACGAGCAGTACTTC; cdr3_aa: CASSDDRDEQYF
clone_size: NA; d_call: TRBD2; j_call: TRBJ2-7; v_call: TRBV4-1; cdr3_nt: TGCGCCAGCAGCCAAGAAGCGGGGGGCCCCTACGAGCAGTACTTC; cdr3_aa: CASSQEAGGPYEQYF
clone_size: NA; d_call: TRBD1; j_call: TRBJ1-2; v_call: TRBV15; cdr3_nt: TGTGCCACCAGCAGACCCAAATCCCCGATCAGGGGGAACTATGGCTACACCTTC; cdr3_aa: CATSRPKSPIRGNYGYTF
clone_size: NA; d_call: NA; j_call: TRBJ2-2; v_call: TRBV6-5; cdr3_nt: TGTGCCAGCAGTTACGGGGGCTGGGCCGGGGAGCTGTTTTTT; cdr3_aa: CASSYGGWAGELFF
clone_size: few; d_call: NA; j_call: TRBJ1-1; v_call: TRBV12-5; cdr3_nt: TGTGCTAGTGGACCGAACATGAACACTGAAGCTTTCTTT; cdr3_aa: CASGPNMNTEAFF
clone_size: NA; d_call: NA; j_call: TRBJ1-2; v_call: TRBV6-5; cdr3_nt: TGTGCCAGCTCAGCAGGCCAGGGGTGGAACTATGGCTACACCTTC; cdr3_aa: CASSAGQGWNYGYTF
clone_size: NA; d_call: TRBD1; j_call: TRBJ2-5; v_call: TRBV5-4; cdr3_nt: TGTGCCAGCAGAACCCGACAGGGCCTCCAAGAGACCCAGTACTTC; cdr3_aa: CASRTRQGLQETQYF
clone_size: NA; d_call: NA; j_call: TRBJ2-7; v_call: TRBV6-6; cdr3_nt: TGTGCCAGCAGTTATCGGCAATACTACGAGCAGTACTTC; cdr3_aa: CASSYRQYYEQYF
clone_size: NA; d_call: NA; j_call: TRBJ2-1; v_call: TRBV16; cdr3_nt: TGTGCCAGCAGCCAACCTCAGAGACACAATGAGCAGTTCTTC; cdr3_aa: CASSQPQRHNEQFF
clone_size: once; d_call: TRBD1; j_call: TRBJ1-3; v_call: TRBV6-5; cdr3_nt: TGTGCCAGCAGTCCCCGGGACAGGGCGGGAAACACCATATATTTT; cdr3_aa: CASSPRDRAGNTIYF
clone_size: NA; d_call: NA; j_call: TRBJ2-6; v_call: TRBV14; cdr3_nt: TGTGCCAGCAGCTTGGACAGACGGTTTGGGGCCAACGTCCTGACTTTC; cdr3_aa: CASSLDRRFGANVLTF
clone_size: NA; d_call: NA; j_call: TRBJ1-5; v_call: TRBV7-9; cdr3_nt: TGTGCCAGCAGTCGTAGCAGTGGCAATCAGCCCCAGCATTTT; cdr3_aa: CASSRSSGNQPQHF
clone_size: NA; d_call: NA; j_call: TRBJ1-2; v_call: TRBV29-1; cdr3_nt: TGCAGCGCTAAGCACTACTATGGCTACACCTTC; cdr3_aa: CSAKHYYGYTF
clone_size: NA; d_call: TRBD1; j_call: TRBJ1-2; v_call: TRBV7-9; cdr3_nt: TGTGCCAGCAGCTTAGGGACAGGATCGGACTATGGCTACACCTTC; cdr3_aa: CASSLGTGSDYGYTF
clone_size: once; d_call: NA; j_call: TRBJ2-1; v_call: TRBV10-3; cdr3_nt: TGTGCCATCAGTGGACTCTACAATGAGCAGTTCTTC; cdr3_aa: CAISGLYNEQFF
clone_size: NA; d_call: TRBD1; j_call: TRBJ2-3; v_call: TRBV13; cdr3_nt: TGTGCCAGCACCCCTGCCGGATCCCGGGACAGGGAATTTCTCGATACGCAGTATTTT; cdr3_aa: CASTPAGSRDREFLDTQYF
clone_size: NA; d_call: NA; j_call: TRBJ1-5; v_call: TRBV2; cdr3_nt: TGTGCCAGCAGTGACCCCCGGGACAACAATCAGCCCCAGCATTTT; cdr3_aa: CASSDPRDNNQPQHF
clone_size: NA; d_call: NA; j_call: TRBJ2-7; v_call: TRBV5-4; cdr3_nt: TGTGCCGCCGAAAAAATGGGCGAGCAGTACTTC; cdr3_aa: CAAEKMGEQYF
clone_size: NA; d_call: TRBD1; j_call: TRBJ1-2; v_call: TRBV19; cdr3_nt: TGTGCCGGGGGGACAGGGTTTGGCTACACCTTC; cdr3_aa: CAGGTGFGYTF
clone_size: medium-sized; d_call: NA; j_call: TRBJ2-1; v_call: TRBV7-6; cdr3_nt: TGTGCCAGCAGCTTAGAGTCTGCCGATGAGCAGTTCTTC; cdr3_aa: CASSLESADEQFF
clone_size: NA; d_call: NA; j_call: TRBJ2-7; v_call: TRBV18; cdr3_nt: TGTGCCAGCTCACCAATACGGAAAGTCCACGAGCAGTACTTC; cdr3_aa: CASSPIRKVHEQYF
clone_size: few; d_call: NA; j_call: TRBJ1-1; v_call: TRBV7-9; cdr3_nt: TGTGCCAGCAGCTACGGCACTGAAGCTTTCTTT; cdr3_aa: CASSYGTEAFF
clone_size: NA; d_call: NA; j_call: TRBJ2-3; v_call: TRBV6-1; cdr3_nt: TGTGCCAGCATGACGGAGGGGGGACCCACAGATACGCAGTATTTT; cdr3_aa: CASMTEGGPTDTQYF
clone_size: once; d_call: TRBD2; j_call: TRBJ2-1; v_call: TRBV14; cdr3_nt: TGTGCCAGCAGCTCACTAGCGGCCAATCTCAATGAGCAGTTCTTC; cdr3_aa: CASSSLAANLNEQFF
clone_size: NA; d_call: TRBD2; j_call: TRBJ2-3; v_call: TRBV29-1; cdr3_nt: TGCAGCGTTGGCCCGGGGGAGGGGACAGATACGCAGTATTTT; cdr3_aa: CSVGPGEGTDTQYF
clone_size: NA; d_call: TRBD1; j_call: TRBJ2-2; v_call: TRBV19; cdr3_nt: TGTGCCAGTAGTATCGAACAGGGGCTATTCGGGGAGCTGTTTTTT; cdr3_aa: CASSIEQGLFGELFF
clone_size: NA; d_call: NA; j_call: TRBJ2-7; v_call: TRBV29-1; cdr3_nt: TGCAGCGTCGAGAATTTAACAGACACCTACGAGCAGTACTTC; cdr3_aa: CSVENLTDTYEQYF
clone_size: few; d_call: NA; j_call: TRBJ1-2; v_call: TRBV30; cdr3_nt: TGTGCCTGGAGTGACACCTATGGCTACACCTTC; cdr3_aa: CAWSDTYGYTF
clone_size: NA; d_call: TRBD1; j_call: TRBJ1-2; v_call: TRBV10-3; cdr3_nt: TGTGCCATCAGCCGAGGACAGGAAGGAAGGAGCTATGGCTACACCTTC; cdr3_aa: CAISRGQEGRSYGYTF
clone_size: NA; d_call: TRBD2; j_call: TRBJ2-1; v_call: TRBV19; cdr3_nt: TGTGCCAGTAGTTTGGCGGGAGGGCCTACAAGCGATGAGCAGTTCTTC; cdr3_aa: CASSLAGGPTSDEQFF
clone_size: NA; d_call: NA; j_call: TRBJ2-7; v_call: TRBV10-2; cdr3_nt: TGCGCCAGCAGCCCTCCGGACAACTCCTACGAGCAGTACTTC; cdr3_aa: CASSPPDNSYEQYF
clone_size: NA; d_call: NA; j_call: TRBJ1-1; v_call: TRBV7-9; cdr3_nt: TGTGCCAGCAGCTCCCCTACAGTTAACAGGAACACTGAAGCTTTCTTT; cdr3_aa: CASSSPTVNRNTEAFF
clone_size: NA; d_call: TRBD1; j_call: TRBJ1-6; v_call: TRBV5-4; cdr3_nt: TGTGCCAGCAGCTCCTTTGGACAGGGGGATTCACCCCTCCACTTT; cdr3_aa: CASSSFGQGDSPLHF